A single sample is the source of the 21 T cell receptor beta chains below, sequenced in a study of human T cells and chemical hapten exposure. Indicated time point: patch test 1, 2 weeks after DPC sensitization. Treatment defined: therapeutic diphenylcyclopropenone sensitization with weekly scalp DPC. TCRdb itself ran the RACE reads through MiXCR, one entry per CDR3 protein. The sample shows around 160,000 distinct CDR3 sequences, about 14% of them seen only once. The sequencing used whole blood, collected in connection with sensitization to the hapten diphenylcyclopropenone (DPC). Receptors were obtained from a woman between 25 and 40 years old with alopecia areata. Some clones in this sample may be carry-over from other donors' samples.

This chain connects TRBV7-3 to TRBJ2-3; TRBD1 aligns across 11 bases. V shed 3 bases, J shed 3 bases, and the junction held 2 bases outside the gene matches. Germline loops: CDR1 SGHTA, CDR2 FQGTGA. This CDR3 contains 15 residues. The CDR3 sequence is CASSFGTGGTDTQYF. For the CDR3, the DNA is TGTGCCAGCAGCTTCGGGACAGGGGGAACAGATACGCAGTATTTT.

The gene calls are TRBV12-2 and TRBJ2-7. TRBV12-2 is a pseudogene segment. The CDR3 runs to 15 residues. The CDR3 here is CASRAQCLADPKSNF. As DNA, the CDR3 is TGTGCAAGTCGCGCCCAATGTTTGGCAGATCCTAAATCCAACTTC.

This chain links TRBV12-3 or TRBV12-4 with TRBJ2-3; TRBD2 might be the D (5 bases). With 7 bases removed from V and 0 bases from J, the gap between germline ends came to 17 bases. The CDR3 length is 16 residues. The CDR3 reads CASTLGTGSSTDTQYF. CDR3 sequence (DNA): TGTGCCAGCACATTGGGAACGGGGTCGAGCACAGATACGCAGTATTTT.

This chain joins TRBV3-1 and TRBJ2-7; D gene unclear. The V gene's germline CDR1 is LGHDT and CDR2 YNNKEL (reference sequence). The CDR3 sequence is 13 residues long. Trimming removed 0 bases from V and 3 bases from J, with 6 bases in between. The CDR3 is CASSQDPYYEQYF. In nucleotides, the CDR3 is TGTGCCAGCAGCCAAGACCCTTACTACGAGCAGTACTTC.

This clonotype was seen repeatedly, ten times or more. The rearrangement links TRBV6-1 to TRBJ1-2, with 8 bases fitting TRBD1. The CDR3 contains 15 residues. V was clipped by 10 bases and J by 0 bases; unmatched bases: 10. Germline V gives CDR1 MNHNS, CDR2 SASEGT. CDR3 DNA: TGTGCCACCGACCGTGGACAGGGCCCTAACTATGGCTACACCTTC. Translation: CATDRGQGPNYGYTF.

The chain carries TRBV27 and TRBJ2-7, with 8 bases lining up with TRBD1. CDR3 length equals 13 residues. Per the germline V gene, CDR1 is MNHEY and CDR2 is SMNVEV (reference sequence). Unmatched junction bases numbered 8, after V lost 8 bases and J lost 5 bases. The chain's CDR3 is CASGRTGYNEQYF. CDR3 coding DNA: TGTGCCAGCGGGCGGACAGGGTACAACGAGCAGTACTTC.

This clonotype showed up just a few times. The chain links TRBV6-5 to TRBJ1-1; D perhaps matches TRBD1 (6 bases). The CDR3 sequence is 16 residues long. V lost 2 bases and J 3 bases, leaving 16 bases between the germline ends. Germline V gives CDR1 MNHEY, CDR2 SVGAGI. The CDR3 DNA reads TGTGCCAGCAGTTACACACGACAGGCTGTGGACACTGAAGCTTTCTTT. Amino acids: CASSYTRQAVDTEAFF.

The chain combines TRBV6-1 with TRBJ2-5, with 10 bases lining up with TRBD2. The V gene end was trimmed by 6 bases and the J gene end by 3 bases; junction bases not matched to a gene: 10. Germline lookup yields CDR1 MNHNS and CDR2 SASEGT. There are 16 residues in the CDR3. The chain's CDR3 is CASSGAIAGGKETQYF. The CDR3 region has the DNA TGTGCCAGCAGCGGGGCCATAGCGGGGGGTAAAGAGACCCAGTACTTC.

The chain carries TRBV12-3 or TRBV12-4 and TRBJ2-7, with D maybe TRBD1 (6 bases). This CDR3 comprises 14 residues. V lost 5 bases, J lost 6 bases, and 17 bases lay in between. This CDR3 reads CASSPQGRQGEQYF. The CDR3 DNA follows: TGTGCCAGCAGTCCTCAGGGGCGCCAAGGCGAGCAGTACTTC.

In its sample, this clonotype was seen many times. The chain couples TRBV29-1 to TRBJ1-5; 11 bases are shared with TRBD1. The CDR3 sequence is 13 residues long. The J segment lost 4 bases and the V segment lost 7 bases, leaving 3 bases of the junction unmatched. CDR1 SQVTM and CDR2 ANQGSEA come from the germline V gene. This CDR3 is CSAGDRGNQPQHF. The CDR3 region has the DNA TGCAGCGCCGGGGACAGGGGGAATCAGCCCCAGCATTTT. The whole variable domain, filled in from reference TRBV29-1 and TRBJ1-5, reads SAVISQKPSRDICQRGTSLTIQCQVDSQVTMMFWYRQQPGQSLTLIATANQGSEATYESGFVIDKFPISRPNLTFSTLTVSNMSPEDSSIYLCSAGDRGNQPQHFGDGTRLSIL.

This rearrangement joins TRBV20-1 to TRBJ2-3; TRBD2 matches 14 bases. Germline loops: CDR1 DFQATT, CDR2 SNEGSKA (reference sequence). The CDR3 consists of 18 residues. V trimming: 6 bases; J trimming: 6 bases; junction bases outside the gene matches: 17. Written as DNA, the CDR3 is TGCAGTGCCAGAAGAGTTGGTCTGGGACTAGCGGGAGCGGATACGCAGTATTTT. It is translated as CSARRVGLGLAGADTQYF.

This clonotype was seen a handful of times. The chain joins TRBV5-4 to TRBJ1-2; D unresolved. Trimming removed 3 bases at V and 5 bases at J, with 14 bases between. Germline V gene lookup returns CDR1 SGHNT and CDR2 YYREEE (reference sequence). This CDR3 contains 14 residues. As DNA, the CDR3 is TGTGCCAGCAGCTCTCAGAGGACCGAATATGGCTACACCTTC. This codes for CASSSQRTEYGYTF.

This clonotype was observed a handful of times. The chain recombines TRBV6-5 with TRBJ1-1, with TRBD1 as a possible D gene (5 bases). The CDR3 is 12 residues long. V lost 6 bases to trimming and J lost 10 bases, with 15 bases between them. Germline V gene data show CDR1 as MNHEY and CDR2 as SVGAGI. The CDR3 DNA is TGTGCCAGCAGGACCGGGACGCTCGGAGCTTTCTTT. Protein: CASRTGTLGAFF.

This clonotype was seen just once. The rearrangement joins TRBV28 to TRBJ1-4, with 7 bases identical to TRBD1. J gave up 8 bases and V 6 bases, and 9 bases lay outside the gene matches. The CDR3 has 14 residues. The germline V gene has CDR1 MDHEN and CDR2 SYDVKM. Here the CDR3 reads CASSHQGGREKLFF. In nucleotides, the CDR3 is TGTGCCAGCAGCCATCAGGGGGGGCGGGAAAAACTGTTTTTT.

This clonotype came up a few times. The chain combines TRBV28 with TRBJ2-3, with TRBD2 identical over 8 bases. Germline-derived CDR1 and CDR2 are MDHEN and SYDVKM. The V segment lost 5 bases and the J segment 2 bases; nucleotides outside the gene matches: 9. The CDR3 consists of 16 residues. The CDR3 here is CASSPTSGGITDTQYF. In DNA, the CDR3 is TGTGCCAGCAGTCCAACCAGCGGGGGTATCACAGATACGCAGTATTTT.

This clonotype was seen a handful of times. The CDR3 is CASSPGGMRTEAFF. DNA of the CDR3: TGTGCCAGCAGCCCTGGGGGGATGAGAACTGAAGCTTTCTTT. The chain is built from TRBV11-2 and TRBJ1-1; perhaps TRBD1 as D (5 bases). Trimming left V 5 bases short and J 5 bases short, with 15 bases between. The CDR3 consists of 14 residues. Germline CDR1 SGHAT, CDR2 FQNNGV.

This clonotype appeared a few times. J is TRBJ1-6 and V is TRBV21-1. TRBV21-1 corresponds to a pseudogene. The CDR3 runs to 13 residues. CDR3 sequence (DNA): TGTGCCAGCAGCGACCTATGGGGTTCACCCCTCCACTTT. Residues: CASSDLWGSPLHF.

This sequence joins TRBV6-1 and TRBJ1-2; unclear D gene. Trimming left V 6 bases short and J 1 base short, with 9 bases between. The CDR3 covers 13 residues. Looked up from germline, CDR1 is MNHNS and CDR2 is SASEGT. The CDR3 loop is CASRTASNYGYTF. The DNA for the CDR3 is TGTGCCAGCAGAACCGCAAGTAACTATGGCTACACCTTC.

The chain couples TRBV5-1 to TRBJ2-2; tentatively, D is TRBD1 (6 bases). The V end was cut by 3 bases, the J end by 4 bases, with 7 bases between. The CDR3 loop spans 13 amino acids. CDR1 and CDR2 from the germline V gene are SGHRS and YFSETQ. The CDR3 reads CASSSGVTGELFF. The CDR3 DNA is TGCGCCAGCAGCTCAGGGGTCACCGGGGAGCTGTTTTTT.

The sample holds a few counts of this clonotype. The V and J genes are TRBV2 and TRBJ2-7; D ambiguous. The CDR3 covers 14 residues. Germline CDR1 reads SNHLY; CDR2 reads FYNNEI. Trimming shortened V by 2 bases and J by 5 bases, and 13 bases separated the two germline ends. Written as DNA, the CDR3 is TGTGCCAGCAGTGAAAGCCTAGTAATCCACGAGCAGTACTTC. This translates into CASSESLVIHEQYF.

This clonotype appeared many times. The CDR3 reads CASSGTGSGYGYTF. The CDR3 nucleotides read TGTGCCAGCAGCGGGACAGGGAGTGGTTATGGCTACACCTTC. The rearrangement links TRBV28 to TRBJ1-2, with 9 bases matching TRBD1. Per germline, CDR1 MDHEN and CDR2 SYDVKM. This CDR3 spans 14 amino acids. J gave up 5 bases and V 6 bases, and 7 bases lay outside the gene matches.